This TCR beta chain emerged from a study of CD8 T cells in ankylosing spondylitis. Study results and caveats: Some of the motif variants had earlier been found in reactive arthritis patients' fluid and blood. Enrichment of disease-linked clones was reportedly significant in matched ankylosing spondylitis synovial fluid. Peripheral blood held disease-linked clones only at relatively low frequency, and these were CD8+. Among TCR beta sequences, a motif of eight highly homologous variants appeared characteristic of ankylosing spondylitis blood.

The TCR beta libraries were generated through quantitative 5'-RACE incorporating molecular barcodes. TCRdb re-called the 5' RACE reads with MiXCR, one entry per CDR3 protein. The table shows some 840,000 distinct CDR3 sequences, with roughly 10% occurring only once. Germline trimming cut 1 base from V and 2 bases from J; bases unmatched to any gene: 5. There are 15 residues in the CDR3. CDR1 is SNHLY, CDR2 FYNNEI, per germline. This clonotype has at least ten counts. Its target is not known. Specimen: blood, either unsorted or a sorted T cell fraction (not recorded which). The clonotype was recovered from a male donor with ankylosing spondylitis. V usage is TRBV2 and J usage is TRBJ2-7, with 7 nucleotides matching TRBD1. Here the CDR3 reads CASSEDITGAYEQYF. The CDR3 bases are TGTGCCAGCAGTGAAGATATAACAGGGGCCTACGAGCAGTACTTC.